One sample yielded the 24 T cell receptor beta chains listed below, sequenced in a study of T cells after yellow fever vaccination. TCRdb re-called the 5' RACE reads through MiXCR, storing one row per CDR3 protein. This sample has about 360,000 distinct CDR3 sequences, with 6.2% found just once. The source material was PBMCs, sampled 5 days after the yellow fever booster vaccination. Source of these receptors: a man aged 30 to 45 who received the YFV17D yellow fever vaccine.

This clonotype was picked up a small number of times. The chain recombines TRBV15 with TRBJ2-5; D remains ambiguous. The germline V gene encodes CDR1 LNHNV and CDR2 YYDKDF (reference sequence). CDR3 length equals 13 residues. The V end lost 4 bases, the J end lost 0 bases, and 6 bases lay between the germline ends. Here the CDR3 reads CATSNSYQETQYF. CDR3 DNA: TGTGCCACCAGCAACAGCTACCAAGAGACCCAGTACTTC. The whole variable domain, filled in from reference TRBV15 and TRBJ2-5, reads DAMVIQNPRYQVTQFGKPVTLSCSQTLNHNVMYWYQQKSSQAPKLLFHYYDKDFNNEADTPDNFQSRRPNTSFCFLDIRSPGLGDTAMYLCATSNSYQETQYFGPGTRLLVL.

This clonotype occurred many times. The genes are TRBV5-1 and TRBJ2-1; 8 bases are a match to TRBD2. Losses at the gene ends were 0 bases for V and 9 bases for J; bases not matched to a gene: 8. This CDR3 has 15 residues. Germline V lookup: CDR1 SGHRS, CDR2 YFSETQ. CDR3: CASSLVWGTSVEQFF. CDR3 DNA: TGCGCCAGCAGCTTGGTATGGGGGACTAGTGTTGAGCAGTTCTTC. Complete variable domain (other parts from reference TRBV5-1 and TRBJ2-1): KAGVTQTPRYLIKTRGQQVTLSCSPISGHRSVSWYQQTPGQGLQFLFEYFSETQRNKGNFPGRFSGRQFSNSRSEMNVSTLELGDSALYLCASSLVWGTSVEQFFGPGTRLTVL.

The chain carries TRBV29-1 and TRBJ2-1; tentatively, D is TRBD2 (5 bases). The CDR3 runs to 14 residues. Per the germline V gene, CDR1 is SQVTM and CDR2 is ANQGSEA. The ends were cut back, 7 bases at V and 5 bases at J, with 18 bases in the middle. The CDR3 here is CSARGDYGDNEQFF. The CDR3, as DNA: TGCAGCGCCCGCGGTGACTATGGAGACAATGAGCAGTTCTTC.

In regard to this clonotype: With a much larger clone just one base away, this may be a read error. In nucleotides, the CDR3 is TGTGCCAGCAGCGTAGTAGGTTACGCCGCCGGGGAGCAGTTTTTT. This gives the protein CASSVVGYAAGEQFF. The chain links TRBV9 to TRBJ2-2, with D possibly being TRBD2 (5 bases). Germline lookup yields CDR1 SGDLS and CDR2 YYNGEE. This CDR3 has 15 amino acids.

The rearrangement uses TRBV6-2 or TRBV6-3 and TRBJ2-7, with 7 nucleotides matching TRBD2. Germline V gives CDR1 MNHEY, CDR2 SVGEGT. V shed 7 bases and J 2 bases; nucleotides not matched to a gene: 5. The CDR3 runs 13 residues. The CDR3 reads CASIGAGAYEQYF. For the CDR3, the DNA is TGTGCCAGCATCGGGGCGGGAGCCTACGAGCAGTACTTC.

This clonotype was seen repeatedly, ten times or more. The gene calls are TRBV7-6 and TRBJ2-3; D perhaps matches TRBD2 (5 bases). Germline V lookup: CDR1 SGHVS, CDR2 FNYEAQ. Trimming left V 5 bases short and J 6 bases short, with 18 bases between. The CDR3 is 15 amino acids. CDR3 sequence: CASSPTPGIVDTQYF. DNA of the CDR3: TGTGCCAGCAGCCCTACTCCGGGGATAGTGGATACGCAGTATTTT.

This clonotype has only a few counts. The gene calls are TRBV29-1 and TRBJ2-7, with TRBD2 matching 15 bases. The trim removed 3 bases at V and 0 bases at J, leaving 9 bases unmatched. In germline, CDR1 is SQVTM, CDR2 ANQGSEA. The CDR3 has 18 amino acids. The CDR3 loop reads CSVDRGLAGGPRSYEQYF. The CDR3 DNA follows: TGCAGCGTTGACCGCGGACTAGCGGGAGGGCCCCGCTCCTACGAGCAGTACTTC.

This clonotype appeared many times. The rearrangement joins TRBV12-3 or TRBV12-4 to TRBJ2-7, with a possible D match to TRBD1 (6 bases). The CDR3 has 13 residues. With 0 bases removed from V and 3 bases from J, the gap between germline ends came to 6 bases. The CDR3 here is CASSLARGYEQYF. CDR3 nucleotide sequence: TGTGCCAGCAGTTTAGCCAGGGGCTACGAGCAGTACTTC.

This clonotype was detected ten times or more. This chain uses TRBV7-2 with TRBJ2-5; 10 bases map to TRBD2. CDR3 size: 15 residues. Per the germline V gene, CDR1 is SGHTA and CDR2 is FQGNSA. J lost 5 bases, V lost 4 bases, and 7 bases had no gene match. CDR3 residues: CASSSYLAGAETQYF. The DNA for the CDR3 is TGTGCCAGCAGCTCCTACCTAGCGGGAGCGGAGACCCAGTACTTC.

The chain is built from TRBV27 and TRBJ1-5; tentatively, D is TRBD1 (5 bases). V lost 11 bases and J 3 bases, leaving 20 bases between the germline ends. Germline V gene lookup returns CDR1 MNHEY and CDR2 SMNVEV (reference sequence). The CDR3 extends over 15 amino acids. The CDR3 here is CAAKITDSSNQPQHF. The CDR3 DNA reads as TGTGCCGCCAAAATAACTGACAGTTCCAATCAGCCCCAGCATTTT.

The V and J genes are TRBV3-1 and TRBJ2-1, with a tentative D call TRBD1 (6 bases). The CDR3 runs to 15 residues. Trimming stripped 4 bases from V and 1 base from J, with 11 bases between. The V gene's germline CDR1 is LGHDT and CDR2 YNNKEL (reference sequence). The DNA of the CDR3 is TGTGCCAGCAGCCCAGGGGAGTCGTCCTACAATGAGCAGTTCTTC. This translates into CASSPGESSYNEQFF.

In DNA form, the CDR3 reads TGCGCCAGCAGCCGCCAGGCCAGCGGGGGAGGCACAGATACGCAGTATTTT. This codes for CASSRQASGGGTDTQYF. The rearrangement links TRBV4-3 to TRBJ2-3, with TRBD2 matching 8 bases. This CDR3 is built from 17 residues. In germline, CDR1 is LGHNA, CDR2 YSLEER. The J segment lost 1 base and the V segment lost 4 bases, leaving 10 bases of the junction unmatched.

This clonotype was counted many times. As DNA, the CDR3 is TGCGCCAGCAGCTTGGTTACGGGAGGGGGATACAATGAGCAGTTCTTC. It yields the protein CASSLVTGGGYNEQFF. The chain is built from TRBV5-1 and TRBJ2-1; TRBD2 agrees at 8 bases. V dropped 0 bases and J dropped 4; count of bases not matched to a gene: 6. Germline V gives CDR1 SGHRS, CDR2 YFSETQ. The CDR3 spans 16 residues. Supplemented by reference TRBV5-1 and TRBJ2-1, the full variable domain reads KAGVTQTPRYLIKTRGQQVTLSCSPISGHRSVSWYQQTPGQGLQFLFEYFSETQRNKGNFPGRFSGRQFSNSRSEMNVSTLELGDSALYLCASSLVTGGGYNEQFFGPGTRLTVL.

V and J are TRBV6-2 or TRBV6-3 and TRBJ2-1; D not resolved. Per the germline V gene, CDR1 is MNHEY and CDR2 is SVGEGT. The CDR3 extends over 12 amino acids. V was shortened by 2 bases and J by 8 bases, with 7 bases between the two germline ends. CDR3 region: CASSYGLHEQFF. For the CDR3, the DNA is TGTGCCAGCAGTTACGGCCTGCATGAGCAGTTCTTC.

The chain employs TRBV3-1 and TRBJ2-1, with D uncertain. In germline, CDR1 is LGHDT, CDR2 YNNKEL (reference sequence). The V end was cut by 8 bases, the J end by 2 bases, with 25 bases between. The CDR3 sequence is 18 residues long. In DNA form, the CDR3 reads TGTGCCAGCTGTTTCGAACGGTGGAGCCCGGAACCCTACAATGAGCAGTTCTTC. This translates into CASCFERWSPEPYNEQFF.

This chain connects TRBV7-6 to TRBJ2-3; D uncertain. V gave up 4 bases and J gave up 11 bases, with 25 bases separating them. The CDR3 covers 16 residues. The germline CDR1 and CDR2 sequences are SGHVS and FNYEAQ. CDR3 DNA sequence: TGTGCCAGCAGCTCCAACGCCGCGGTCGCGTTGTTTGGGCAGTATTTT. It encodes CASSSNAAVALFGQYF.

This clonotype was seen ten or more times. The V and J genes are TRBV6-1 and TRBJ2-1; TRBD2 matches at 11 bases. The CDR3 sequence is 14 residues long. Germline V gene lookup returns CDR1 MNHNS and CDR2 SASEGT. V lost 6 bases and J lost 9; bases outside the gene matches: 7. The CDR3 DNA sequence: TGTGCCAGCAGCAAGACTAGCGGGAAGCGTGAGCAGTTCTTC. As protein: CASSKTSGKREQFF.

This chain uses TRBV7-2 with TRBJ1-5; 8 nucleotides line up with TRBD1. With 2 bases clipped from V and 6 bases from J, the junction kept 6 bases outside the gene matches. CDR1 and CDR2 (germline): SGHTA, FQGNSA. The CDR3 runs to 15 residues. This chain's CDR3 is CASSLQGAIGQPQHF. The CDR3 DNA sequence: TGTGCCAGCAGCTTACAGGGGGCGATAGGTCAGCCCCAGCATTTT. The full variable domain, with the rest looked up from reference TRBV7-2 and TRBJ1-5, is GAGVSQSPSNKVTEKGKDVELRCDPISGHTALYWYRQSLGQGLEFLIYFQGNSAPDKSGLPSDRFSAERTGGSVSTLTIQRTQQEDSAVYLCASSLQGAIGQPQHFGDGTRLSIL.

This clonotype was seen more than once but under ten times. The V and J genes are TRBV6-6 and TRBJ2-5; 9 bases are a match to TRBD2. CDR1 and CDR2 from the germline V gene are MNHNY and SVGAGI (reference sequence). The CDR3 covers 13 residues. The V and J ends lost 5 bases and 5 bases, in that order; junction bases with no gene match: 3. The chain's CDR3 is CASSRLAAETQYF. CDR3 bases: TGTGCCAGCAGTCGACTAGCGGCGGAGACCCAGTACTTC.

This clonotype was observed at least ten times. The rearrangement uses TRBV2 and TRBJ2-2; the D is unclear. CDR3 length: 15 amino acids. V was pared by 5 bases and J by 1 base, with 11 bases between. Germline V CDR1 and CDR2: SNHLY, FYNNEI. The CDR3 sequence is CASSSLSKNTGELFF. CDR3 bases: TGTGCCAGCAGTTCTTTATCGAAGAACACCGGGGAGCTGTTTTTT.

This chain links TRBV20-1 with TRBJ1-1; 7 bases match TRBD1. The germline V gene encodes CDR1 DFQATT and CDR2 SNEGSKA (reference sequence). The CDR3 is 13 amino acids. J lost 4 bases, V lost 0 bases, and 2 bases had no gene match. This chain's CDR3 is CSARDPGGTEAFF. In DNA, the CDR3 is TGCAGTGCTAGAGATCCAGGGGGCACTGAAGCTTTCTTT.

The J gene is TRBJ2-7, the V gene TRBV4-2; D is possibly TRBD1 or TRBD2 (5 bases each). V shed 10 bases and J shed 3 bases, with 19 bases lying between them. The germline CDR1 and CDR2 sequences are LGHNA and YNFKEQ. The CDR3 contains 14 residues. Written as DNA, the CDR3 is TGTGCCATCGGCCCGGGGCTAGCCTGCTACGAGCAGTACTTC. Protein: CAIGPGLACYEQYF.

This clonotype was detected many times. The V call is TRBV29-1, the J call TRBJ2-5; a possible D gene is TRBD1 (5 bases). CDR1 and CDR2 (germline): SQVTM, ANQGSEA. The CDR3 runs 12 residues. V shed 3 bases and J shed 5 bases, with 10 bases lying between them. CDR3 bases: TGCAGCGTTGAGGGTTGGGGCGAGACCCAGTACTTC. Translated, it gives CSVEGWGETQYF.

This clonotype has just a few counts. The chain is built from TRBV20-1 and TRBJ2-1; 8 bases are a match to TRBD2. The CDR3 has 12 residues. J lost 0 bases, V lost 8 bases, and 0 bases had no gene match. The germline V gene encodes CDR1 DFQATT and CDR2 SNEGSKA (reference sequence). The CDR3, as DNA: TGCAGTAGCGGGAGCTCCTACAATGAGCAGTTCTTC. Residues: CSSGSSYNEQFF.